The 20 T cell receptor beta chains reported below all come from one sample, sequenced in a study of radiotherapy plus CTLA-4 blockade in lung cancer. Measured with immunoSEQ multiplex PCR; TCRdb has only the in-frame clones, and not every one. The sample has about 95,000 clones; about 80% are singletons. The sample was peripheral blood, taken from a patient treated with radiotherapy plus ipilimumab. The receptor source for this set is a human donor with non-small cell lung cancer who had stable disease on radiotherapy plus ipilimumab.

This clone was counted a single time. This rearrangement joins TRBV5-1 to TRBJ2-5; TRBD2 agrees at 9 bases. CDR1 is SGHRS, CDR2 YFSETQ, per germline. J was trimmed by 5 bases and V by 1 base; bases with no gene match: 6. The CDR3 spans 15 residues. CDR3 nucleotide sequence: TGCGCCAGCAGCTTGACCCAAAGCGGGGGGGAGACCCAGTACTTC. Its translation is CASSLTQSGGETQYF. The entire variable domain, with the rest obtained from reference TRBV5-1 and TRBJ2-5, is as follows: KAGVTQTPRYLIKTRGQQVTLSCSPISGHRSVSWYQQTPGQGLQFLFEYFSETQRNKGNFPGRFSGRQFSNSRSEMNVSTLELGDSALYLCASSLTQSGGETQYFGPGTRLLVL.

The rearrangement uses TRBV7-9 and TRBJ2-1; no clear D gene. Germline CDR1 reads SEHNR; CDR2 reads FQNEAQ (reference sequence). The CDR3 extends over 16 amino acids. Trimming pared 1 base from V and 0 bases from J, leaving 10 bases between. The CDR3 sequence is CASSLEQLSSYNEQFF. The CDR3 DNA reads TGTGCCAGCAGCTTAGAACAGCTGAGCTCCTACAATGAGCAGTTCTTC.

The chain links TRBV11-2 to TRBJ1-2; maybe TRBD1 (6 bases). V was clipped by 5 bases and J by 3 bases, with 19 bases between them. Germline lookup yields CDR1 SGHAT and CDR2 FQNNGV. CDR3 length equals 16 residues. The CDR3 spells CASSPSGGKGDYGYTF. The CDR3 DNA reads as TGTGCCAGCAGCCCCTCGGGGGGTAAGGGGGACTATGGCTACACCTTC.

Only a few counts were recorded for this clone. This CDR3 is CASSTGTGVRAEAFF. CDR3 in DNA: TGTGCCAGCAGCACCGGGACAGGGGTTCGTGCTGAAGCTTTCTTT. V gene TRBV28 combines with J gene TRBJ1-1, with 10 bases fitting TRBD1. CDR3 length: 15 residues. Germline CDR1 and CDR2: MDHEN and SYDVKM. V shed 6 bases, J shed 6 bases, and the junction held 10 bases outside the gene matches. Looking up the rest from reference TRBV28 and TRBJ1-1 gives the full variable domain: DVKVTQSSRYLVKRTGEKVFLECVQDMDHENMFWYRQDPGLGLRLIYFSYDVKMKEKGDIPEGYSVSREKKERFSLILESASTNQTSMYLCASSTGTGVRAEAFFGQGTRLTVV.

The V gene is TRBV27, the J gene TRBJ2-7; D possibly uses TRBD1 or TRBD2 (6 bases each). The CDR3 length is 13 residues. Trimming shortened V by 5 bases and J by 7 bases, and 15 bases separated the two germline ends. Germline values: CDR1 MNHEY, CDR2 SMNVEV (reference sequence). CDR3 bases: TGTGCCAGCAGTCCCCGCCAGGGGAGGGAGCAGTACTTC. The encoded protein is CASSPRQGREQYF.

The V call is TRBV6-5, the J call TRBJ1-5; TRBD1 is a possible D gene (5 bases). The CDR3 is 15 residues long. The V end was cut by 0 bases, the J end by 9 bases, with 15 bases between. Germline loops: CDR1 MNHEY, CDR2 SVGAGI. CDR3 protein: CASSYSGLDPLPQHF. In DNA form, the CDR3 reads TGTGCCAGCAGTTACTCGGGACTGGACCCTTTGCCCCAGCATTTT.

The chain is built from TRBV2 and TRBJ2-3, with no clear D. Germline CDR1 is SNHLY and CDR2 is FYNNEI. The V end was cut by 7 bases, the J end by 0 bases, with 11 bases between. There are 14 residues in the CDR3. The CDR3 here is CASMAFTSTDTQYF. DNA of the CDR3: TGTGCCAGCATGGCTTTTACTAGCACAGATACGCAGTATTTT. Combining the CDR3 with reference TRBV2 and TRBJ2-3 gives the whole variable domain EPEVTQTPSHQVTQMGQEVILRCVPISNHLYFYWYRQILGQKVEFLVSFYNNEISEKSEIFDDQFSVERPDGSNFTLKIRSTKLEDSAMYFCASMAFTSTDTQYFGPGTRLTVL.

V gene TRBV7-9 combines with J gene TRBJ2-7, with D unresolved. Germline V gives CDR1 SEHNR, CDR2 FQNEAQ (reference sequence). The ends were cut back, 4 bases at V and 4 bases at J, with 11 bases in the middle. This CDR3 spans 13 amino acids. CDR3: CASSSSVGYEQYF. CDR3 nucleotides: TGTGCCAGCAGCTCTAGTGTAGGTTACGAGCAGTACTTC.

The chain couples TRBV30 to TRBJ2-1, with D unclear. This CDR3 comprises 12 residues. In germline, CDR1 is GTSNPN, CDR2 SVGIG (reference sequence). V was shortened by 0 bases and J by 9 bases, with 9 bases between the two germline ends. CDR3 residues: CAWSVSGSEQFF. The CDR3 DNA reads TGTGCCTGGAGTGTATCTGGAAGTGAGCAGTTCTTC.

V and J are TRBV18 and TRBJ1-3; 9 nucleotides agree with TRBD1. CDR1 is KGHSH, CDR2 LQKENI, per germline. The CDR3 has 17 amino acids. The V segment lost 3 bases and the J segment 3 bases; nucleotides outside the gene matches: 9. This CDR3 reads CASSPKAQGALGNTIYF. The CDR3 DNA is TGTGCCAGCTCACCCAAGGCACAGGGGGCGCTTGGAAACACCATATATTTT.

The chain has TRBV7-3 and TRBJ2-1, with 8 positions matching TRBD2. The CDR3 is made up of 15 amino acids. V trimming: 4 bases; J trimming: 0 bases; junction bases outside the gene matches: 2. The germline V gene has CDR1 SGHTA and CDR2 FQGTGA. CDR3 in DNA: TGTGCCAGCAGCTCCGGGACTAGCTCCTACAATGAGCAGTTCTTC. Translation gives CASSSGTSSYNEQFF. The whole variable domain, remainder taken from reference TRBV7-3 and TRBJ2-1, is GAGVSQTPSNKVTEKGKYVELRCDPISGHTALYWYRQSLGQGPEFLIYFQGTGAADDSGLPNDRFFAVRPEGSVSTLKIQRTERGDSAVYLCASSSGTSSYNEQFFGPGTRLTVL.

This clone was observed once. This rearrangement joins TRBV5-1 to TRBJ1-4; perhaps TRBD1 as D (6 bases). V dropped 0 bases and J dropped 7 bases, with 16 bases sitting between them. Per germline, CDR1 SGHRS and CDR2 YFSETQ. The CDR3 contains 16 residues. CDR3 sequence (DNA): TGCGCCAGCAGCTTGGACAGGGTTACGGCGGCTGAAAAACTGTTTTTT. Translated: CASSLDRVTAAEKLFF.

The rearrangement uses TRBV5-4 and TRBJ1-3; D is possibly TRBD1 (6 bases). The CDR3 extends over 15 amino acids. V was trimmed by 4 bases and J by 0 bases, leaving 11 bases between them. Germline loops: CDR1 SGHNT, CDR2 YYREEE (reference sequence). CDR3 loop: CASSRTGSSGNTIYF. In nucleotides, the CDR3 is TGTGCCAGCAGCCGTACAGGGAGCTCTGGAAACACCATATATTTT.

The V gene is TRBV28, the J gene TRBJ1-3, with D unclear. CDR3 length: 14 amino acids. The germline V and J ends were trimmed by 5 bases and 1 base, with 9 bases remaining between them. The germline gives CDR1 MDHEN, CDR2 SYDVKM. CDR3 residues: CASSDPLSGNTIYF. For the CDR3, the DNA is TGTGCCAGCAGTGACCCCCTTTCTGGAAACACCATATATTTT. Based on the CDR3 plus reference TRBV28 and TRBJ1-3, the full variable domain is DVKVTQSSRYLVKRTGEKVFLECVQDMDHENMFWYRQDPGLGLRLIYFSYDVKMKEKGDIPEGYSVSREKKERFSLILESASTNQTSMYLCASSDPLSGNTIYFGEGSWLTVV.

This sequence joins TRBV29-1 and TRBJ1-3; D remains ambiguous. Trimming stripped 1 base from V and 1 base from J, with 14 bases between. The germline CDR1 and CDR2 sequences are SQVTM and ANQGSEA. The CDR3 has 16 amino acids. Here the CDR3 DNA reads TGCAGCGTTGAAGTATTTACAAGTCTTTCTGGAAACACCATATATTTT. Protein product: CSVEVFTSLSGNTIYF.

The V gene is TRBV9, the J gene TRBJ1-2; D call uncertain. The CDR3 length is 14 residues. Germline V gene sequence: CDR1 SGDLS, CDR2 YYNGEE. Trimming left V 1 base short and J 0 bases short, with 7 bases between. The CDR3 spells CASSVTTSNYGYTF. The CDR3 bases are TGTGCCAGCAGCGTAACGACGTCTAACTATGGCTACACCTTC.

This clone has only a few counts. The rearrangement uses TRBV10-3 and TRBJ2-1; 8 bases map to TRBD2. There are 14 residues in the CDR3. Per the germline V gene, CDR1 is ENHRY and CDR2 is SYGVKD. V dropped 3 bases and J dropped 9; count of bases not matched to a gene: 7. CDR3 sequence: CAISERGGVGEQFF. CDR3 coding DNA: TGTGCCATCAGTGAACGGGGGGGCGTGGGTGAGCAGTTCTTC.

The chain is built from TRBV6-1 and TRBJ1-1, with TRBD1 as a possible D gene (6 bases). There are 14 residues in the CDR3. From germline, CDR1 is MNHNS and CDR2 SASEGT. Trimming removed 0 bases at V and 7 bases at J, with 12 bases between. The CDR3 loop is CASSEAGGYGEAFF. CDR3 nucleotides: TGTGCCAGCAGTGAAGCAGGGGGGTATGGTGAAGCTTTCTTT.

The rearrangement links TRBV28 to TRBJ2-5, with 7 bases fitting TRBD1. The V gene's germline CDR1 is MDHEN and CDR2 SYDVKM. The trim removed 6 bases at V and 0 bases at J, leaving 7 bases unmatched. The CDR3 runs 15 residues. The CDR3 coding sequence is TGTGCCAGCAGCGTTATCAGGGGGAACCAAGAGACCCAGTACTTC. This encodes CASSVIRGNQETQYF.

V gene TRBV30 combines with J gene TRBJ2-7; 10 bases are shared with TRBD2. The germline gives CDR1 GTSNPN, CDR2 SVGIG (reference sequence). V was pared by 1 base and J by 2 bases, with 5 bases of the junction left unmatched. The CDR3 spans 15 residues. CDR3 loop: CAWSAQAGGTYEQYF. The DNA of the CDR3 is TGTGCCTGGAGTGCCCAAGCGGGAGGGACCTACGAGCAGTACTTC.